One and the same sample provided the 2 T cell receptor beta chains below, sequenced in a study of T-cell memory formation after mild COVID-19. TCRdb independently ran MiXCR on the 5' RACE reads; one entry per CDR3 protein. The data hold 350,000 to 450,000 distinct CDR3 sequences, with around 20% observed a single time. Material for sequencing was PBMCs or a T cell subset sorted from them (not recorded which). These receptors were collected from an adult woman who had mild COVID-19 (a few samples of this study predate the infection). Cell type and time point are not known.

The chain recombines TRBV7-2 with TRBJ2-7; D call uncertain. Trimming pared 3 bases from V and 0 bases from J, leaving 15 bases between. The length of the CDR3 is 16 residues. Germline CDR1 reads SGHTA; CDR2 reads FQGNSA. In nucleotides, the CDR3 is TGTGCCAGCAGCTTTTTTGTGTGGGAAAGCTCCTACGAGCAGTACTTC. This sequence encodes CASSFFVWESSYEQYF.

CDR3 region: CASSPQSKRDEQYF. Here the CDR3 DNA reads TGTGCCAGCAGTCCCCAGTCGAAGCGCGACGAGCAGTACTTC. The chain uses TRBV25-1 and TRBJ2-7; D unresolved. Germline-derived CDR1 and CDR2 are MGHDK and SYGVNS. Trimming removed 5 bases at V and 5 bases at J, with 16 bases between. The CDR3 loop spans 14 amino acids.